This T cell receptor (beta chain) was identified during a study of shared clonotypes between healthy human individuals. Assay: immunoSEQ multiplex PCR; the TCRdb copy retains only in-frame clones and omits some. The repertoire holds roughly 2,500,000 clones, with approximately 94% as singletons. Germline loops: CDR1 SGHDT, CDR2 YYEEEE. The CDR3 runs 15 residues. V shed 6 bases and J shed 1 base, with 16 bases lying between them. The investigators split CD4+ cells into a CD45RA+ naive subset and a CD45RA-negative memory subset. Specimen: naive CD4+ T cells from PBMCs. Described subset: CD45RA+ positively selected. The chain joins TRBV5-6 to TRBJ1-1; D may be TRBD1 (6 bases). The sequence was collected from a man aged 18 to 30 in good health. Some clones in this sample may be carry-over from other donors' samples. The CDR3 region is CASNTWGRGNTEAFF. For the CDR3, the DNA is TGTGCCAGCAACACTTGGGGCAGGGGGAACACTGAAGCTTTCTTT.